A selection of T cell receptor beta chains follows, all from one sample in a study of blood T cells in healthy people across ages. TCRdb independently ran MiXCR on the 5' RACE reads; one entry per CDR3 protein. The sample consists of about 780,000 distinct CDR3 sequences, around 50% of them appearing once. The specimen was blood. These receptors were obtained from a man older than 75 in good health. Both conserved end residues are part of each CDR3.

CASSGSDRAGETQYF	TRBJ2-5	TRBV25-1
CASSFRRLAGHYEQYF	.	TRBV28
CSGAGTGAQGYEQFF	TRBJ2-1	TRBV29-1
CASSPGGTNYGYTF	TRBJ1-2	TRBV18
CSVVDRGTYEQYF	TRBJ2-7	TRBV29-1
CATAPGLAVTDTQYF	TRBJ2-3	TRBV10-3
CASSVMGPGEQFF	TRBJ2-1	TRBV9
CASSSRGAKNIQYF	TRBJ2-4	TRBV2
CNAKAPAPRGETQYF	TRBJ2-5	TRBV20-1
CASSLSPSGPTSYNEQFF	TRBJ2-1	TRBV7-2
CASRLMTGLETQYF	.	TRBV28
CASSLISGRSDEQFF	TRBJ2-1	TRBV7-2
CSARVGSGRETQYF	TRBJ2-5	TRBV20-1
CSAVRYQETQYF	TRBJ2-5	TRBV20-1
CASSAPDYLGEQFF	TRBJ2-1	TRBV28
CSARDQGPSYNSPLHF	TRBJ1-6	TRBV20-1
CSVARGTNEKLFF	TRBJ1-4	TRBV29-1
CASSLLQGPFSGNTIYF	TRBJ1-3	TRBV7-9
CASSSLDLKLDEQFF	TRBJ2-1	TRBV28
CASSQDSGQGRDMDEQFF	TRBJ2-1	TRBV4-3
CSGMGQGAGGYTF	TRBJ1-2	TRBV20-1
CASSILAGEKREFF	TRBJ2-1	TRBV27
CSANRVRHTEAFF	TRBJ1-1	TRBV20-1
CASSSRGRCTEAFF	TRBJ1-1	TRBV7-2
CASSLESEQDTQYF	TRBJ2-3	TRBV2
CASSFTRDGEQFF	TRBJ2-1	TRBV11-3
CAIGLGASYGYTF	TRBJ1-2	TRBV28
CSAREHHNEKLFF	TRBJ1-4	TRBV20-1
CSVILATYNEQFF	TRBJ2-1	TRBV29-1
CSADPGQGNYGYTF	TRBJ1-2	TRBV20-1
CSVVETGVSYEQYF	TRBJ2-7	TRBV29-1
CSAKRAGDGYSPLHF	TRBJ1-6	TRBV20-1
CTSSQLTLGRAANYGYTF	TRBJ1-2	TRBV7-9
CASSKRLGEQYF	TRBJ2-7	TRBV18
CASRMTSGRSIDTQYF	TRBJ2-3	TRBV12-3/TRBV12-4
CASSLVKEQYF	TRBJ2-7	TRBV28
CASSPQGAVKNIQYF	.	TRBV12-3/TRBV12-4
CASSLAGTELFF	TRBJ1-4	TRBV7-2
CASSRTSTSTDTQYF	TRBJ2-3	TRBV14
CASKPGTSGNYNEQFF	TRBJ2-1	TRBV6-6
CASSHGRNTEAFF	TRBJ1-1	TRBV11-3
CASSEPTGNEKLFF	TRBJ1-4	TRBV25-1
CATGTEQCETEAFF	TRBJ1-1	TRBV24-1